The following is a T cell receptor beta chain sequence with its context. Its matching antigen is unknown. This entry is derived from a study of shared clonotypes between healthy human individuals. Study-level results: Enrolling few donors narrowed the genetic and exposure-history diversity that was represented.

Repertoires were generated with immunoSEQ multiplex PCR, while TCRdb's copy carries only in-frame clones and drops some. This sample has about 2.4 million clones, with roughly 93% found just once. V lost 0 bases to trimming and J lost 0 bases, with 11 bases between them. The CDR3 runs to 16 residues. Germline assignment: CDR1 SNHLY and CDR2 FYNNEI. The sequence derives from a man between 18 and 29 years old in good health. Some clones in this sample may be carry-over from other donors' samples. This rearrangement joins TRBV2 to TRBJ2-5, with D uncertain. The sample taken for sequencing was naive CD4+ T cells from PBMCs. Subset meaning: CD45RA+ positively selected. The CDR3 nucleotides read TGTGCCAGCAGTGAAGCGTGGGCAGGTCACCAAGAGACCCAGTACTTC. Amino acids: CASSEAWAGHQETQYF.